This entry describes one T cell receptor beta chain. The antigen remains unidentified. The CDR3 is 11 amino acids. Germline values: CDR1 SGHRS, CDR2 YFSETQ. V was pared by 2 bases and J by 11 bases, with 11 bases between. The data stem from a study of Graves' ophthalmopathy and Graves' hyperthyroidism. Study overall: At initial diagnosis, peripheral blood was obtained, and this preceded any treatment.

Amplification of TCR beta CDR3 regions used RNA transcripts. First-round RT-PCR with HTBI primers preceded a second-round multiplex PCR. MiXCR was run by TCRdb on the multiplex PCR reads, yielding one entry per CDR3 protein. The sample includes about 200,000 distinct CDR3 sequences, 29% of them seen just once. Ophthalmopathy donors' eye disease showed moderate-to-severe activity, CAS of at least 3, NOSPECS of at least 4 and duration under 3 months. Study results and caveats: Also, most clonotypes expanded in the thyroid above 0.001 frequency appeared in blood. Sensitivity of 60% to 71% and specificity of roughly 78% were achieved by the model that predicted ophthalmopathy progression.

This TCR came from a man in his forties or fifties with Graves' ophthalmopathy. The specimen sequenced was peripheral blood. V is TRBV5-1 and J is TRBJ2-7, with D unclear. Here the CDR3 DNA reads TGCGCCAGCAGCTTCGGTCAGGAAGAGTACTTC. Protein: CASSFGQEEYF.